This TCR beta chain was captured in a study of immune evolution from preneoplasia to lung adenocarcinoma. Findings of the study overall: Normal lung had the highest top T cell clone frequencies.

As to this clone: Its cognate antigen is unknown.

Patient tissue came from resections in Japan or China, 2014–2017. Each case's diagnosis was confirmed by two pathologists on H&E. Some clones are missing from TCRdb's copy, which holds only in-frame ones; the method was immunoSEQ multiplex PCR. The sample yields roughly 4,800 clones, over 80% seen once. Deletions cut 2 bases from V and 4 bases from J, with 5 bases between. This CDR3 region has 13 residues. Looked up from germline, CDR1 is MDHEN and CDR2 is SYDVKM. The sequenced sample was FFPE adjacent normal lung tissue. This sequence originates from a donor of 70 years or more with lung adenocarcinoma. The J gene is TRBJ2-2, the V gene TRBV28; D unresolved. CDR3 region: CASSLQLTGELFF. CDR3 bases: TGTGCCAGCAGTTTACAACTCACCGGGGAGCTGTTTTTT.